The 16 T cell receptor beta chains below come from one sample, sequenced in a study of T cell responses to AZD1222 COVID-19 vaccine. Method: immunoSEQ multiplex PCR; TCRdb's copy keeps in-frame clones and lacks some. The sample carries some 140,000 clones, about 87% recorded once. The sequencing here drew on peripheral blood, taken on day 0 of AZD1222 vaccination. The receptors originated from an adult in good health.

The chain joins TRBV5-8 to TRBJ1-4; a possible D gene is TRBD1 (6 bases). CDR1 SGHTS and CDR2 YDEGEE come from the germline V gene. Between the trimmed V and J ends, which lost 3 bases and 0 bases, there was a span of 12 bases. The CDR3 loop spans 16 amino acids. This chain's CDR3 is CASSWTVSTTNEKLFF. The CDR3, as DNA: TGTGCCAGCAGCTGGACAGTCTCCACAACTAATGAAAAACTGTTTTTT.

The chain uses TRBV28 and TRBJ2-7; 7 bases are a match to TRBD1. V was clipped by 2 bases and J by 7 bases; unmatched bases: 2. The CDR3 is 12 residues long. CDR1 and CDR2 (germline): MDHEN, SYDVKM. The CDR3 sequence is CASSLAGGEQYF. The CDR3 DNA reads TGTGCCAGCAGTTTAGCAGGGGGAGAGCAGTACTTC.

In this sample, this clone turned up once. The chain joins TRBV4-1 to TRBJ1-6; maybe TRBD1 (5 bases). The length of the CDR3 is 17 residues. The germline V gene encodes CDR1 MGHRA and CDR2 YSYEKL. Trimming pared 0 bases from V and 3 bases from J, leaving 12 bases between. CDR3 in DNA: TGCGCCAGCAGCCAAGATTCCAGGGCAGGCTATAATTCACCCCTCCACTTT. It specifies CASSQDSRAGYNSPLHF.

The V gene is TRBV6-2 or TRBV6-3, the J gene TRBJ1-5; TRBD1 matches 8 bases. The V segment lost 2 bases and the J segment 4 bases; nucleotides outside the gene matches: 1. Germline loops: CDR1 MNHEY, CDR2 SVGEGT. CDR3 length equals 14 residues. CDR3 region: CASSYGDRNQPQHF. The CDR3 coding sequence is TGTGCCAGCAGTTACGGGGACAGGAATCAGCCCCAGCATTTT.

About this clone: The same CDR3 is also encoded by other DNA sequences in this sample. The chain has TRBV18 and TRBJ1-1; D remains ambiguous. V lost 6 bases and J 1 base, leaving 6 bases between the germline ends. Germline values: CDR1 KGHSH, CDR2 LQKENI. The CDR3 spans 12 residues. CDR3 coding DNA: TGTGCCAGCTCTTCCCAGAACACTGAAGCTTTCTTT. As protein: CASSSQNTEAFF. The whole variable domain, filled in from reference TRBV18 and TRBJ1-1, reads NAGVMQNPRHLVRRRGQEARLRCSPMKGHSHVYWYRQLPEEGLKFMVYLQKENIIDESGMPKERFSAEFPKEGPSILRIQQVVRGDSAAYFCASSSQNTEAFFGQGTRLTVV.

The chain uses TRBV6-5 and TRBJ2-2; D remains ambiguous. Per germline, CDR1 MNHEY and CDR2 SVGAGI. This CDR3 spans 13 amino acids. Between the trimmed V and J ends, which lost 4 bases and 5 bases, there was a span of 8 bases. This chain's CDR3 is CASSSRPTGELFF. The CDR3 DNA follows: TGTGCCAGCAGTTCCCGGCCGACCGGGGAGCTGTTTTTT.

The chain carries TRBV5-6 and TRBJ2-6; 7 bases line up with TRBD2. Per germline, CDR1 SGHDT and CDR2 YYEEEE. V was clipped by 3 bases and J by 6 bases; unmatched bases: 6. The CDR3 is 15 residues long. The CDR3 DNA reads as TGTGCCAGCAGCTGGGGGGGACGTGTGGCCAACGTCCTGACTTTC. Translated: CASSWGGRVANVLTF.

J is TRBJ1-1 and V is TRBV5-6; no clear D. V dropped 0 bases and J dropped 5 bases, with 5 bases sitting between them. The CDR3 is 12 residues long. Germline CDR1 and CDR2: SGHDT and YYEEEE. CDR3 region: CASSLAQTEAFF. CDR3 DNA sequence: TGTGCCAGCAGCTTGGCACAGACTGAAGCTTTCTTT.

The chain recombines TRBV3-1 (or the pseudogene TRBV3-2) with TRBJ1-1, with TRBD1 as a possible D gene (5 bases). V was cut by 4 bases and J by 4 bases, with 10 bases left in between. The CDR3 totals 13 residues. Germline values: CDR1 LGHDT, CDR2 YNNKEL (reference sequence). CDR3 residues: CASSPWGTTEAFF. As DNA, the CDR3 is TGTGCCAGCAGCCCTTGGGGGACCACTGAAGCTTTCTTT.

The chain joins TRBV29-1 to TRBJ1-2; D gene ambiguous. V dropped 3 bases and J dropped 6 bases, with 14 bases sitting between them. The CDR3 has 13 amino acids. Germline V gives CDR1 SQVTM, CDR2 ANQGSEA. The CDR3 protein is CSVEVGYDNGYTF. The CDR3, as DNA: TGCAGCGTTGAGGTCGGGTACGACAATGGCTACACCTTC. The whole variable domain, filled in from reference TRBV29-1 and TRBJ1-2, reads SAVISQKPSRDICQRGTSLTIQCQVDSQVTMMFWYRQQPGQSLTLIATANQGSEATYESGFVIDKFPISRPNLTFSTLTVSNMSPEDSSIYLCSVEVGYDNGYTFGSGTRLTVV.

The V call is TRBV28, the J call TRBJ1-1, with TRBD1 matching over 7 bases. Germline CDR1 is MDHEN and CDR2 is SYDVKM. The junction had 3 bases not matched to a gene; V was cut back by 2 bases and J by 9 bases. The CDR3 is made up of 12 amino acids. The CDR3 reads CASSLPGQQAFF. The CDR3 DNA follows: TGTGCCAGCAGTTTACCGGGACAGCAAGCTTTCTTT.

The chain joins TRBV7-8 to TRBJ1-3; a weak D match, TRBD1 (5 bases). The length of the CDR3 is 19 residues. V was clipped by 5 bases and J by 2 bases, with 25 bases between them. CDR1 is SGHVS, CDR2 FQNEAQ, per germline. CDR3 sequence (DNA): TGTGCCAGCAGCCGGCGGGGGTACCCTAGTAATGGTGCTGGAAACACCATATATTTT. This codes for CASSRRGYPSNGAGNTIYF.

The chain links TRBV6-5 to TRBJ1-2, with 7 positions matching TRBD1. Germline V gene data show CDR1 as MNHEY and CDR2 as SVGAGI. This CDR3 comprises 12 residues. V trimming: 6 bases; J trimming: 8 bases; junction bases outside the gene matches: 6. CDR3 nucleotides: TGTGCCAGCAGCTCCGGACAGGCCGGCTACACCTTC. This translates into CASSSGQAGYTF.

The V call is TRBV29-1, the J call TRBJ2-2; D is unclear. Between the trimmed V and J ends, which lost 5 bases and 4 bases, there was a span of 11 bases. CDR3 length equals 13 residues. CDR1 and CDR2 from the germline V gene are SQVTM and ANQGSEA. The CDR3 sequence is CSVRALGTGELFF. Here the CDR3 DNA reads TGCAGCGTTCGGGCATTGGGCACCGGGGAGCTGTTTTTT.

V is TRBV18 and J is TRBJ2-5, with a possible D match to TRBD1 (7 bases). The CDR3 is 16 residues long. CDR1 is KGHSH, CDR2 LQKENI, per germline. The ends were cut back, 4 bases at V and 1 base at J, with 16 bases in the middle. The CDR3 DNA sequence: TGTGCCAGCTCACTCAACTCCCAGGGGGGCCAAGAGACCCAGTACTTC. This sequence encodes CASSLNSQGGQETQYF.

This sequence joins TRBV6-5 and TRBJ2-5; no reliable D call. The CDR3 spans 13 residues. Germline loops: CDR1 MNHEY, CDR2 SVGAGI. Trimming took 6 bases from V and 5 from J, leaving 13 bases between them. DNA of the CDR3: TGTGCCAGCAGCCGGGCCCCCGCGGAGACCCAGTACTTC. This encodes CASSRAPAETQYF.